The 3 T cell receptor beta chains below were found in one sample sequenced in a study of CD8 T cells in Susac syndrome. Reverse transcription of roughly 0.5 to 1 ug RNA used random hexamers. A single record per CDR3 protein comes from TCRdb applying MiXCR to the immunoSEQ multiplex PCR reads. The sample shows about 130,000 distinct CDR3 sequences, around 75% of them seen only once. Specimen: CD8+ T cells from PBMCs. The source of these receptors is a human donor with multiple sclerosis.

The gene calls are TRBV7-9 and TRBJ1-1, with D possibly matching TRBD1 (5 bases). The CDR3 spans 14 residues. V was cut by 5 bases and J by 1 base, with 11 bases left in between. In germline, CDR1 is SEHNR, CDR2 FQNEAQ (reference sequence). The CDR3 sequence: CASSPITGNTEAFF. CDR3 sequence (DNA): TGTGCCAGCAGCCCTATCACAGGGAACACTGAAGCTTTCTTT.

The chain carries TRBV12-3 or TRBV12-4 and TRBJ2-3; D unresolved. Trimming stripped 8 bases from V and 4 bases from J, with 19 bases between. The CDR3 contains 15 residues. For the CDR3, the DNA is TGTGCCAGCGGGTTCGGAGCTATCTTGCCAGATACGCAGTATTTT. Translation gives CASGFGAILPDTQYF.

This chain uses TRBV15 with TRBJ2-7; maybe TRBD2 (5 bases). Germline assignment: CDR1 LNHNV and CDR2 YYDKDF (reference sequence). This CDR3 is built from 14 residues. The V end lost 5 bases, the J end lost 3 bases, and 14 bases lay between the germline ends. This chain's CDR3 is CATSRQDGNYEQYF. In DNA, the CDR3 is TGTGCCACCAGCCGCCAGGACGGGAACTACGAGCAGTACTTC.